The rows below give T cell receptor beta chains drawn from one sample of a study of blood T cell repertoires in COVID-19. Clones were sequenced by immunoSEQ multiplex PCR, and TCRdb holds only the in-frame ones, with some missing. The repertoire includes some 110,000 clones, 86% of them detected once, and approximately 5.3% sits in the top ten. Sequenced input: peripheral blood. The source is a human donor in a cohort sampled during active COVID-19. The CDR3 runs from the conserved cysteine through the conserved F or W. Fields, in order: D gene, V gene, J gene, clone size, CDR3 protein, CDR3 DNA. The D gene is left open where the match is weak. Only part of the rows carry a size: once, few, many, or a class if the clone is expanded.

d_gene: NA
v_gene: TRBV19
j_gene: TRBJ2-2
abundance: few
CDR3aa: CASTEYTGELFF
CDR3nt: TGTGCCAGTACGGAGTACACCGGGGAGCTGTTTTTT

d_gene: NA
v_gene: TRBV7-9
j_gene: TRBJ1-2
abundance: NA
CDR3aa: CASSLGGLGYTF
CDR3nt: TGTGCCAGCAGCTTAGGTGGGCTTGGCTACACCTTC

d_gene: TRBD2
v_gene: TRBV7-9
j_gene: TRBJ2-1
abundance: NA
CDR3aa: CASSSTLGLAGYNEQFF
CDR3nt: TGTGCCAGCAGCTCTACCCTGGGACTAGCGGGATACAATGAGCAGTTCTTC

d_gene: NA
v_gene: TRBV4-3
j_gene: TRBJ2-2
abundance: NA
CDR3aa: CASSQMSRSTGELFF
CDR3nt: TGCGCCAGCAGCCAAATGTCCAGAAGCACCGGGGAGCTGTTTTTT

d_gene: NA
v_gene: TRBV7-9
j_gene: TRBJ2-3
abundance: NA
CDR3aa: CASTRGNTDTQYF
CDR3nt: TGTGCCAGCACCCGAGGGAACACAGATACGCAGTATTTT

d_gene: NA
v_gene: TRBV7-8
j_gene: TRBJ2-7
abundance: NA
CDR3aa: CASSSTPQGGSYEQYF
CDR3nt: TGTGCCAGCAGCTCCACCCCCCAAGGGGGTTCCTACGAGCAGTACTTC

d_gene: NA
v_gene: TRBV6-5
j_gene: TRBJ2-3
abundance: NA
CDR3aa: CASSPRQAYTDTQYF
CDR3nt: TGTGCCAGCAGCCCGAGACAGGCCTACACAGATACGCAGTATTTT

d_gene: TRBD1
v_gene: TRBV10-3
j_gene: TRBJ1-6
abundance: once
CDR3aa: CAISGRGRDRGGNSPLHF
CDR3nt: TGTGCCATCAGTGGGAGGGGCCGAGACAGGGGAGGAAATTCACCCCTCCACTTT

d_gene: NA
v_gene: TRBV21-1
j_gene: TRBJ2-5
abundance: NA
CDR3aa: CASSNLHATGRMETQYF
CDR3nt: TGTGCCAGCAGCAACCTCCACGCGACAGGGAGAATGGAGACCCAGTACTTC

d_gene: NA
v_gene: TRBV18
j_gene: TRBJ2-7
abundance: NA
CDR3aa: CASSPLGTPTPYEQYF
CDR3nt: TGTGCCAGCTCACCACTCGGGACACCGACTCCGTACGAGCAGTACTTC

d_gene: TRBD2
v_gene: TRBV2
j_gene: TRBJ2-3
abundance: NA
CDR3aa: CASDSLADTDTQYF
CDR3nt: TGTGCCAGCGATTCACTAGCGGACACAGATACGCAGTATTTT

d_gene: TRBD1
v_gene: TRBV28
j_gene: TRBJ2-6
abundance: NA
CDR3aa: CASSPTGSGANVLTF
CDR3nt: TGTGCCAGCAGTCCGACAGGGTCTGGGGCCAACGTCCTGACTTTC

d_gene: NA
v_gene: TRBV5-6
j_gene: TRBJ1-2
abundance: NA
CDR3aa: CASSAGTAGGYTF
CDR3nt: TGTGCCAGCAGCGCCGGGACGGCGGGAGGCTACACCTTC

d_gene: TRBD2
v_gene: TRBV7-9
j_gene: TRBJ2-3
abundance: NA
CDR3aa: CASSQGEGGPQTDTQYF
CDR3nt: TGTGCCAGCAGCCAAGGTGAGGGAGGGCCCCAGACAGATACGCAGTATTTT

d_gene: TRBD2
v_gene: TRBV3-1/TRBV3-2
j_gene: TRBJ2-3
abundance: NA
CDR3aa: CASSQVSGTSHTDTQYF
CDR3nt: TGTGCCAGCAGCCAAGTCTCCGGGACTAGCCACACAGATACGCAGTATTTT

d_gene: NA
v_gene: TRBV4-1
j_gene: TRBJ2-7
abundance: NA
CDR3aa: CASSPTRGPLAATYEQYF
CDR3nt: TGCGCCAGCAGCCCTACCAGGGGCCCCCTTGCGGCTACCTACGAGCAGTACTTC

d_gene: NA
v_gene: TRBV5-1
j_gene: TRBJ2-1
abundance: NA
CDR3aa: CASSPPGLYNEQFF
CDR3nt: TGCGCCAGCAGCCCCCCGGGACTTTACAATGAGCAGTTCTTC

d_gene: NA
v_gene: TRBV9
j_gene: TRBJ1-6
abundance: NA
CDR3aa: CASSVGQTNSPLHF
CDR3nt: TGTGCCAGCAGCGTAGGGCAGACAAATTCACCCCTCCACTTT

d_gene: NA
v_gene: TRBV30
j_gene: TRBJ1-4
abundance: NA
CDR3aa: CAWKPGSYEKLFF
CDR3nt: TGTGCCTGGAAGCCCGGTTCTTATGAAAAACTGTTTTTT

d_gene: TRBD1
v_gene: TRBV18
j_gene: TRBJ2-5
abundance: NA
CDR3aa: CASSRGTEETQYF
CDR3nt: TGTGCCAGCTCACGAGGGACAGAAGAGACCCAGTACTTC

d_gene: TRBD1
v_gene: TRBV6-2/TRBV6-3
j_gene: TRBJ1-6
abundance: NA
CDR3aa: CASSHRDRGSPLHF
CDR3nt: TGTGCCAGCAGCCACCGGGACAGAGGTTCACCCCTCCACTTT

d_gene: NA
v_gene: TRBV27
j_gene: TRBJ1-1
abundance: NA
CDR3aa: CASSQGGNTEAFF
CDR3nt: TGTGCCAGCAGCCAAGGGGGGAACACTGAAGCTTTCTTT

d_gene: NA
v_gene: TRBV4-3
j_gene: TRBJ2-7
abundance: NA
CDR3aa: CASSHRTATLDEQYF
CDR3nt: TGCGCCAGCAGCCACCGGACAGCTACTCTGGACGAGCAGTACTTC

d_gene: NA
v_gene: TRBV6-5
j_gene: TRBJ2-2
abundance: NA
CDR3aa: CASSRPGSGELFF
CDR3nt: TGTGCCAGCAGTCGCCCAGGGTCCGGGGAGCTGTTTTTT

d_gene: NA
v_gene: TRBV12-3/TRBV12-4
j_gene: TRBJ1-6
abundance: NA
CDR3aa: CASNLGDSPLHF
CDR3nt: TGTGCCAGCAACCTAGGGGATTCACCCCTCCACTTT

d_gene: TRBD2
v_gene: TRBV11-2
j_gene: TRBJ2-3
abundance: NA
CDR3aa: CASSSEGAGVSTDTQYF
CDR3nt: TGTGCCAGCAGCTCGGAAGGGGCGGGGGTCAGCACAGATACGCAGTATTTT

d_gene: TRBD1
v_gene: TRBV4-2
j_gene: TRBJ1-5
abundance: NA
CDR3aa: CASSHRTGGSNQPQHF
CDR3nt: TGTGCCAGCAGCCACCGAACAGGGGGTAGCAATCAGCCCCAGCATTTT

d_gene: NA
v_gene: TRBV7-2
j_gene: TRBJ1-2
abundance: NA
CDR3aa: CASSLSGREAYGYTF
CDR3nt: TGTGCCAGCAGCTTATCTGGCAGGGAAGCTTATGGCTACACCTTC

d_gene: NA
v_gene: TRBV11-3
j_gene: TRBJ2-2
abundance: NA
CDR3aa: CASSLARGNTGELFF
CDR3nt: TGTGCCAGCAGCTTAGCCAGGGGCAACACCGGGGAGCTGTTTTTT

d_gene: NA
v_gene: TRBV10-1
j_gene: TRBJ2-1
abundance: NA
CDR3aa: CASTAGSGYEQFF
CDR3nt: TGCGCCAGCACCGCCGGGTCCGGGTATGAGCAGTTCTTC

d_gene: TRBD1
v_gene: TRBV6-6
j_gene: TRBJ1-2
abundance: NA
CDR3aa: CASRDRAYGYTF
CDR3nt: TGTGCCAGCAGAGACAGGGCCTATGGCTACACCTTC

d_gene: NA
v_gene: TRBV19
j_gene: TRBJ2-7
abundance: NA
CDR3aa: CASTAGSYEQYF
CDR3nt: TGTGCCAGTACCGCAGGGTCCTACGAGCAGTACTTC

d_gene: TRBD2
v_gene: TRBV2
j_gene: TRBJ2-7
abundance: NA
CDR3aa: CASGGLDPLTYEQYF
CDR3nt: TGTGCCAGTGGAGGACTAGATCCCTTAACCTACGAGCAGTACTTC

d_gene: NA
v_gene: TRBV5-1
j_gene: TRBJ2-4
abundance: NA
CDR3aa: CASSPAQRQLDIQYF
CDR3nt: TGCGCCAGCAGCCCGGCCCAGCGCCAGCTTGACATTCAGTACTTC

d_gene: TRBD2
v_gene: TRBV6-2/TRBV6-3
j_gene: TRBJ2-3
abundance: NA
CDR3aa: CASSRWDGRSTDTQYF
CDR3nt: TGTGCCAGCAGCCGCTGGGACGGGAGGAGCACAGATACGCAGTATTTT

d_gene: NA
v_gene: TRBV5-1
j_gene: TRBJ2-7
abundance: once
CDR3aa: CASSLGRGQSYEQYF
CDR3nt: TGCGCCAGCAGCTTGGGTAGGGGACAATCCTACGAGCAGTACTTC

d_gene: NA
v_gene: TRBV18
j_gene: TRBJ2-1
abundance: NA
CDR3aa: CASSPPFRGDNEQFF
CDR3nt: TGTGCCAGCTCACCACCCTTTCGCGGAGACAATGAGCAGTTCTTC

d_gene: NA
v_gene: TRBV27
j_gene: TRBJ1-4
abundance: NA
CDR3aa: CASSPLGAGNEKLFF
CDR3nt: TGTGCCAGCAGCCCCTTGGGGGCAGGGAATGAAAAACTGTTTTTT

d_gene: NA
v_gene: TRBV7-3
j_gene: TRBJ2-7
abundance: NA
CDR3aa: CASSLSPGYEQYF
CDR3nt: TGTGCCAGCAGCCTAAGCCCCGGTTACGAGCAGTACTTC

d_gene: NA
v_gene: TRBV5-1
j_gene: TRBJ2-2
abundance: few
CDR3aa: CASSSREGGELFF
CDR3nt: TGCGCCAGCAGCTCCAGGGAAGGCGGGGAGCTGTTTTTT

d_gene: TRBD1
v_gene: TRBV12-3/TRBV12-4
j_gene: TRBJ2-7
abundance: NA
CDR3aa: CASSLYRGYEQYF
CDR3nt: TGTGCCAGCAGTTTGTACAGGGGCTACGAGCAGTACTTC

d_gene: NA
v_gene: TRBV13
j_gene: TRBJ2-1
abundance: NA
CDR3aa: CASSINRDNEQFF
CDR3nt: TGTGCCAGCAGCATAAACCGGGACAATGAGCAGTTCTTC

d_gene: TRBD1
v_gene: TRBV25-1
j_gene: TRBJ2-1
abundance: NA
CDR3aa: CASRSGGTVSYNEQFF
CDR3nt: TGTGCCAGCAGATCAGGGGGAACCGTATCCTACAATGAGCAGTTCTTC

d_gene: TRBD1
v_gene: TRBV5-1
j_gene: TRBJ2-7
abundance: NA
CDR3aa: CASSLGQVYEQYF
CDR3nt: TGCGCCAGCAGCTTAGGACAGGTCTACGAGCAGTACTTC

d_gene: NA
v_gene: TRBV11-2
j_gene: TRBJ2-1
abundance: NA
CDR3aa: CASSLEGTSYNEQFF
CDR3nt: TGTGCCAGCAGCTTAGAGGGCACCTCCTACAATGAGCAGTTCTTC

d_gene: TRBD2
v_gene: TRBV19
j_gene: TRBJ2-1
abundance: NA
CDR3aa: CASSRPAGVNSGEQFF
CDR3nt: TGTGCCAGTAGTCGCCCAGCGGGAGTCAATTCCGGTGAGCAGTTCTTC

d_gene: NA
v_gene: TRBV27
j_gene: TRBJ2-1
abundance: NA
CDR3aa: CASSPLGGADNEQFF
CDR3nt: TGTGCCAGCAGTCCCCTGGGGGGGGCGGACAATGAGCAGTTCTTC

d_gene: NA
v_gene: TRBV29-1
j_gene: TRBJ2-3
abundance: NA
CDR3aa: CSVRQATSTDTQYF
CDR3nt: TGCAGCGTACGACAGGCCACTAGCACAGATACGCAGTATTTT

d_gene: NA
v_gene: TRBV28
j_gene: TRBJ2-1
abundance: NA
CDR3aa: CASIHVGVQWEQFF
CDR3nt: TGTGCCAGCATTCACGTAGGGGTACAATGGGAGCAGTTCTTC